Listed below are T cell receptor beta chains from one sample, sequenced in a study of T cell responses to AZD1222 COVID-19 vaccine. Repertoires were generated with immunoSEQ multiplex PCR, while TCRdb's copy carries only in-frame clones and drops some. The sample records about 130,000 clones, about four fifths being singletons. Specimen: peripheral blood, collected on day 0 of AZD1222 vaccination. The receptors were sampled from an adult in good health. The CDR3 runs from the conserved cysteine through the conserved F or W. The D gene is left open where the match is weak. Clone sizes are given selectively: once, few, many, or a class where the clone is expanded.

>TRBD1|TRBJ1-5|.|TRBV24-1
TGTGCCACCACTCGGGACAGAGATGATCAGCCCCAGCATTTT
CATTRDRDDQPQHF
>.|TRBJ1-2|.|TRBV4-2
TGTGCCAGCAGCCAAGACTTTTTTGGGGCGGTCTATGGCTACACCTTC
CASSQDFFGAVYGYTF
>TRBD2|TRBJ2-1|.|TRBV7-8
TGTGCCAGCAGCTTGACTAGCGGGGGTTACGCGAATAATGAGCAGTTCTTC
CASSLTSGGYANNEQFF
>.|TRBJ1-1|.|TRBV28
TGTGCCAGCAGTCTCCCCCCCTTAAACACTGAAGCTTTCTTT
CASSLPPLNTEAFF
>.|TRBJ2-2|.|TRBV21-1
TGTGCCAGCAGCCTGAACGGGGACCGACAGGGTGAGGAGCACCGGGGAGCTGTTTTT
CASSLNGDRQGEEHRGAVF
>.|TRBJ1-4|.|TRBV28
TGTGCCAGCAGTACGGGGGTGTCAGCTAATGAAAAACTGTTTTTT
CASSTGVSANEKLFF
>.|TRBJ2-2|once|TRBV2
TGTGCCAGCAGTGTCGCCGGGACTGGATTAGGGGAGCTGTTTTTT
CASSVAGTGLGELFF
>TRBD2|TRBJ2-7|.|TRBV5-1
TGCGCCAGCAGCTTGTGGCCTCCCGGGGAGGGGTACGAGCAGTACTTC
CASSLWPPGEGYEQYF
>TRBD1|TRBJ1-2|.|TRBV19
TGTGCCAGTAGTACAGCGGACAGGAGAGCTAACTATGGCTACACCTTC
CASSTADRRANYGYTF
>.|TRBJ1-1|.|TRBV7-3
TGTGCCAGCAGCATCACCCTGGGGATCGCGGAAGCTTTCTTT
CASSITLGIAEAFF